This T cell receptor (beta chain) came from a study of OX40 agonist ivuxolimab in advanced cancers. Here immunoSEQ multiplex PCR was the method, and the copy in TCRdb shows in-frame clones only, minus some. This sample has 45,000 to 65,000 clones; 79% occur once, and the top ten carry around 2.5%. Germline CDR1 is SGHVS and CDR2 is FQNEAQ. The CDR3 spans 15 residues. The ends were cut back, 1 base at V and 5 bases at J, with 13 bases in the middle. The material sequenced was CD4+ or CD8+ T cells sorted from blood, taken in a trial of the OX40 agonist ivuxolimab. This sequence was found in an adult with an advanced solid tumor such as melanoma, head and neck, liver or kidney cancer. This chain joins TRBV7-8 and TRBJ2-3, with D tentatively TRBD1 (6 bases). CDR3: CASSLGPGAQDTQYF. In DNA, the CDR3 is TGTGCCAGCAGCTTAGGGCCAGGGGCACAAGATACGCAGTATTTT.